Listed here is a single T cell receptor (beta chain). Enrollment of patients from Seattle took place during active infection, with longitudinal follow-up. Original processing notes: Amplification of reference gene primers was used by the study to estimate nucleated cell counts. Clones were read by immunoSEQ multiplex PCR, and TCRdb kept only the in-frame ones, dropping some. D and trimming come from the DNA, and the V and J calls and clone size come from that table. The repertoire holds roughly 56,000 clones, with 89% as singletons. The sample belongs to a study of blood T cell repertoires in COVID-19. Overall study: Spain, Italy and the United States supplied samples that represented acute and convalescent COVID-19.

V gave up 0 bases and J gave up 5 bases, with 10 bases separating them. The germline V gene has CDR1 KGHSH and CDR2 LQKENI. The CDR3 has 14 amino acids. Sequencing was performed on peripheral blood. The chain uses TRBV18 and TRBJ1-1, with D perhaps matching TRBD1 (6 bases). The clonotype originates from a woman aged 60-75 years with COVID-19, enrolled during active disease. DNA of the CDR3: TGTGCCAGCTCACCACCGGGGGGGCGGACTGAAGCTTTCTTT. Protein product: CASSPPGGRTEAFF.